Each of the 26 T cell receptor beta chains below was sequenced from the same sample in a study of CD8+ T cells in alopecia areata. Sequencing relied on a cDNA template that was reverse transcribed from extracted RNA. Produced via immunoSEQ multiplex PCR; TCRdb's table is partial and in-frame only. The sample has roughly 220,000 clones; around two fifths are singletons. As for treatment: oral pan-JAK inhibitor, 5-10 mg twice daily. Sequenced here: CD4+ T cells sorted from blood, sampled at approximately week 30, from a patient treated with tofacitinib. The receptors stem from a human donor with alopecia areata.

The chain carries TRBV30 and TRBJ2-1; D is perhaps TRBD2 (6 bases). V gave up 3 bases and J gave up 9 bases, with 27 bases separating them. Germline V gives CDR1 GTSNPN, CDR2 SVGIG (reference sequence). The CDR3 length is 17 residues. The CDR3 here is CAWRAPLLAEGNFEQFF. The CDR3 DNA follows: TGTGCCTGGAGGGCCCCCCTACTGGCGGAGGGGAACTTTGAGCAGTTCTTC.

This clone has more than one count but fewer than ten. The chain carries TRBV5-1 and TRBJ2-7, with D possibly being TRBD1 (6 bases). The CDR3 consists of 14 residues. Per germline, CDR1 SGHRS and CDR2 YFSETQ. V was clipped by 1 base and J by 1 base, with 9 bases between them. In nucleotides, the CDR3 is TGCGCCAGCAGCTTGACGACAGGATCCTACGAGCAGTACTTC. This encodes CASSLTTGSYEQYF.

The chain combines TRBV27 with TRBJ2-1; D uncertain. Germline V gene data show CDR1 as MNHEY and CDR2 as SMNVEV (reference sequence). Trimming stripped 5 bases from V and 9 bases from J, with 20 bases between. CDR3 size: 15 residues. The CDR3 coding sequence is TGTGCCAGCAGTCGCCCACAATTAGACTGGAGTGAGCAGTTCTTC. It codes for CASSRPQLDWSEQFF.

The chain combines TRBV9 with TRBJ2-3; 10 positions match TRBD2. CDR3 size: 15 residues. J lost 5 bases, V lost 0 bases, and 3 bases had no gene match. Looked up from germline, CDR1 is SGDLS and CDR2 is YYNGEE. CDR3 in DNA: TGTGCCAGCAGCGTAGCACTAGCGGGAAGAGATACGCAGTATTTT. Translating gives CASSVALAGRDTQYF. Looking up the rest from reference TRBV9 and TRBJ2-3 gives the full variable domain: DSGVTQTPKHLITATGQRVTLRCSPRSGDLSVYWYQQSLDQGLQFLIQYYNGEERAKGNILERFSAQQFPDLHSELNLSSLELGDSALYFCASSVALAGRDTQYFGPGTRLTVL.

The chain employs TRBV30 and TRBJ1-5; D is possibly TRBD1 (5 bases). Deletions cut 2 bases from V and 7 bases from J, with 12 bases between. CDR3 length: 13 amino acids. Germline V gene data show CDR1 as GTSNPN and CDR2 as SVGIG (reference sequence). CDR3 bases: TGTGCCTGGAGTAAGGCAGGGAACCAGCCCCAGCATTTT. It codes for CAWSKAGNQPQHF.

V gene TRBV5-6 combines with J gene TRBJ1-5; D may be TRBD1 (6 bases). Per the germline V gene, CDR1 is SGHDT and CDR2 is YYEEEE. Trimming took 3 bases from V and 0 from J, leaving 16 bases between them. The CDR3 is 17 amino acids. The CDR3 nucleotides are TGTGCCAGCAGCTCCGGAGACAGGTTCTATAGCAATCAGCCCCAGCATTTT. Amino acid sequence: CASSSGDRFYSNQPQHF.

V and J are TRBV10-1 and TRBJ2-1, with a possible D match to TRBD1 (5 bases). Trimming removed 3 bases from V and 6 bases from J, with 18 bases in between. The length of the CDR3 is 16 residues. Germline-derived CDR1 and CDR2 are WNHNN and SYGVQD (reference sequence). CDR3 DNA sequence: TGCGCCAGCAGTGATAGGTTTAGCAGGGTTGGCAATGAGCAGTTCTTC. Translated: CASSDRFSRVGNEQFF.

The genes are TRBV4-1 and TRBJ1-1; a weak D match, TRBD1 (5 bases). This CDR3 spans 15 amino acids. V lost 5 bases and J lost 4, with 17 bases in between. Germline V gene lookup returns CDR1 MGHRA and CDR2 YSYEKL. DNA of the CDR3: TGCGCCAGCAGCATCATAACCACGGGGCGCACTGAAGCTTTCTTT. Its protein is CASSIITTGRTEAFF.

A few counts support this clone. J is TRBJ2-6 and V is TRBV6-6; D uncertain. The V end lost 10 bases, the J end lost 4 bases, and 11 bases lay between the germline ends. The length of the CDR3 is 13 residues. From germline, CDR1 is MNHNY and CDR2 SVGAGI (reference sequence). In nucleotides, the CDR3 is TGTGCCACACTAAACGACGGGGCCAACGTCCTGACTTTC. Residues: CATLNDGANVLTF.

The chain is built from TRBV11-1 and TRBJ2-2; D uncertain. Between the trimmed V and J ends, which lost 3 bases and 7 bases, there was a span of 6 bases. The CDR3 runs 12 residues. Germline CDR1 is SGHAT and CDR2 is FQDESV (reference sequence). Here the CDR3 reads CASSFFLGELFF. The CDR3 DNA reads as TGTGCCAGCAGCTTCTTCCTCGGGGAGCTGTTTTTT.

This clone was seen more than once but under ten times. The CDR3 reads CASSPDRGREQYF. The CDR3 coding sequence is TGTGCCAGCAGCCCGGACAGGGGGCGTGAGCAGTACTTC. The rearrangement uses TRBV11-2 and TRBJ2-7, with TRBD1 matching over 11 bases. The CDR3 extends over 13 amino acids. Germline CDR1 is SGHAT and CDR2 is FQNNGV. J gave up 7 bases and V 5 bases, and 4 bases lay outside the gene matches. Variable domain in full (rest from reference TRBV11-2 and TRBJ2-7): EAGVAQSPRYKIIEKRQSVAFWCNPISGHATLYWYQQILGQGPKLLIQFQNNGVVDDSQLPKDRFSAERLKGVDSTLKIQPAKLEDSAVYLCASSPDRGREQYFGPGTRLTVT.

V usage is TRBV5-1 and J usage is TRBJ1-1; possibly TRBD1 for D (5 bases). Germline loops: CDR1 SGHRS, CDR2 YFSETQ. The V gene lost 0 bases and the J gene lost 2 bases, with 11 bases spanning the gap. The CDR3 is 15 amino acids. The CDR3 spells CASSLGGSLNTEAFF. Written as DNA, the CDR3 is TGCGCCAGCAGCTTGGGGGGCAGTTTAAACACTGAAGCTTTCTTT.

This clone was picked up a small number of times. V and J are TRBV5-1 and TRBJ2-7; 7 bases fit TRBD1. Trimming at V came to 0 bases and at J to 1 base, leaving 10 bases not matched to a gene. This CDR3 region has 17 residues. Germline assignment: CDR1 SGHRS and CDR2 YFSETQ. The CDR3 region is CASSLARDSGSSYEQYF. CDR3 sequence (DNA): TGCGCCAGCAGCTTGGCCCGGGACAGCGGTTCGTCCTACGAGCAGTACTTC.

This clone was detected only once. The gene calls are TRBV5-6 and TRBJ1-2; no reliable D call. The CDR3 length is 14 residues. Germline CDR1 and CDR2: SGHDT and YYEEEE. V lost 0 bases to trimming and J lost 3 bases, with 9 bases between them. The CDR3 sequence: CASSLGRVDYGYTF. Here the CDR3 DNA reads TGTGCCAGCAGCTTGGGGCGGGTTGACTATGGCTACACCTTC. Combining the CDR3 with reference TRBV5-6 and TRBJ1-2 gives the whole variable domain DAGVTQSPTHLIKTRGQQVTLRCSPKSGHDTVSWYQQALGQGPQFIFQYYEEEERQRGNFPDRFSGHQFPNYSSELNVNALLLGDSALYLCASSLGRVDYGYTFGSGTRLTVV.

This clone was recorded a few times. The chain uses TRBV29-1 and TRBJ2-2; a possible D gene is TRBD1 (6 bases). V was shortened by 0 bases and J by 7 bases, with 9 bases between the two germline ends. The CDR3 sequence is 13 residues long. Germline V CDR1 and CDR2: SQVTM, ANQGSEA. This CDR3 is CSVEEQGGGELFF. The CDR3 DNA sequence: TGCAGCGTTGAAGAACAGGGTGGCGGGGAGCTGTTTTTT.

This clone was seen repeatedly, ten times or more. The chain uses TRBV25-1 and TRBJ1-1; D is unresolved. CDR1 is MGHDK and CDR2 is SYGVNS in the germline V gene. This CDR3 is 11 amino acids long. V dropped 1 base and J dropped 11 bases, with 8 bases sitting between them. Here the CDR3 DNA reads TGTGCCAGCAGTGAATTGCAGAAGGCTTTCTTT. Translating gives CASSELQKAFF.

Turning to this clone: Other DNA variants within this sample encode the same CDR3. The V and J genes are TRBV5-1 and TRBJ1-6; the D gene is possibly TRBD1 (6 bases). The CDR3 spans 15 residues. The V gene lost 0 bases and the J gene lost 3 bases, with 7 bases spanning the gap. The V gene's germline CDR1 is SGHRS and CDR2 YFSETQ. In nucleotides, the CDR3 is TGCGCCAGCAGCTTGGGACAGGACTATAATTCACCCCTCCACTTT. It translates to CASSLGQDYNSPLHF.

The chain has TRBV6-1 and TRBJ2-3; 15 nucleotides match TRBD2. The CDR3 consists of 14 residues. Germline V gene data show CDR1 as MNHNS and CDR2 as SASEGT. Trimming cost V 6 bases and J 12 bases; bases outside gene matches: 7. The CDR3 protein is CASSRPGLAGGQYF. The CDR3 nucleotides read TGTGCCAGCAGCCGCCCGGGACTAGCGGGAGGTCAGTATTTT.

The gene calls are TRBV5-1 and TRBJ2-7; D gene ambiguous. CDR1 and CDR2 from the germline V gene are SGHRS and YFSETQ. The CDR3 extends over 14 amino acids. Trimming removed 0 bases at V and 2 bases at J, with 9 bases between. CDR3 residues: CASSLEVKTYEQYF. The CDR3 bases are TGCGCCAGCAGCTTGGAGGTTAAAACCTACGAGCAGTACTTC.

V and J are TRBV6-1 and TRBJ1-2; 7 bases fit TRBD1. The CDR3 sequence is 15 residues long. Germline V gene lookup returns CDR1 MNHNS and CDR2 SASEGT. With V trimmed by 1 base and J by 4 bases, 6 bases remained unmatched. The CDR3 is CASSEVPDRAYGYTF. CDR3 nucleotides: TGTGCCAGCAGTGAAGTCCCCGACAGGGCCTATGGCTACACCTTC.

CDR3 amino acids: CASSSSRGTQANYGYTF. CDR3 DNA: TGTGCCAGCAGTTCCTCACGAGGTACCCAAGCTAACTATGGCTACACCTTC. The V and J genes are TRBV27 and TRBJ1-2; unclear D gene. The CDR3 spans 17 residues. Trimming pared 4 bases from V and 0 bases from J, leaving 18 bases between. The germline CDR1 and CDR2 sequences are MNHEY and SMNVEV (reference sequence).

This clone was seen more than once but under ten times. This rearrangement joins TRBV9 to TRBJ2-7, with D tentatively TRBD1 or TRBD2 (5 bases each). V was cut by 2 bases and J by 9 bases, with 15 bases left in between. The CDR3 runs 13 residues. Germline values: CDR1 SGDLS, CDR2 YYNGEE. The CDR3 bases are TGTGCCAGCAGCGTCGACCTTAGTGGGGGGCAGTACTTC. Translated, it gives CASSVDLSGGQYF.

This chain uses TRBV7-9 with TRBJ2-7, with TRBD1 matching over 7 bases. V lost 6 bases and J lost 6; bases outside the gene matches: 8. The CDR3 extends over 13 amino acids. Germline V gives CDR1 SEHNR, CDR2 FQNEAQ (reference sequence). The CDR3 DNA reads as TGTGCCAGCAGGGACAGGTGGCAGGGCGAGCAGTACTTC. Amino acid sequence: CASRDRWQGEQYF. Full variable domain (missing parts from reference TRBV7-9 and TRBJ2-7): DTGVSQNPRHKITKRGQNVTFRCDPISEHNRLYWYRQTLGQGPEFLTYFQNEAQLEKSRLLSDRFSAERPKGSFSTLEIQRTEQGDSAMYLCASRDRWQGEQYFGPGTRLTVT.

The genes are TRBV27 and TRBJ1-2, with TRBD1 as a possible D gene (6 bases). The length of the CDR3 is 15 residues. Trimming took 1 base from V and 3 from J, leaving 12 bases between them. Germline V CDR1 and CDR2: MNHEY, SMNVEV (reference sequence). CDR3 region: CASSLFGGADYGYTF. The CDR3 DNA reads TGTGCCAGCAGTTTATTCGGGGGCGCGGACTATGGCTACACCTTC.

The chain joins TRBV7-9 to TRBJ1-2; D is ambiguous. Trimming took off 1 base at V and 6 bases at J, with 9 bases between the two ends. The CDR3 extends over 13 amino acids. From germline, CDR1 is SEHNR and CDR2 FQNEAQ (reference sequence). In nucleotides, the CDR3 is TGTGCCAGCAGCTTAGAAGGGTTCGATGGCTACACCTTC. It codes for CASSLEGFDGYTF.

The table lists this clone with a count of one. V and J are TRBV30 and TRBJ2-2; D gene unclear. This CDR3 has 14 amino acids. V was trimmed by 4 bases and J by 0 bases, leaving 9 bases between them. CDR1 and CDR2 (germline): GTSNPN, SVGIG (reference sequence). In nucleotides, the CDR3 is TGTGCCTGGACGTCACCGACGAACACCGGGGAGCTGTTTTTT. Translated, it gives CAWTSPTNTGELFF.